This TCR beta chain is from a study of spatial heterogeneity in lung cancer (dated by TCRdb to the late 2010s). Background for the entire study: Beta-chain transcripts were consistently detected in greater numbers than alpha-chain transcripts, which likely reflected higher beta-chain transcript abundance. In the raw uncorrected reads, each unique combination of TCR and UMI appeared more than ten times on average. TCR alpha and beta repertoires were quantitatively compared across multiple tumor regions, matched nontumor lung and blood in non-small cell lung cancer. Nonsynonymous mutation counts, determined by whole-exome sequencing of tumor tissue, were related to features of the TCR repertoire. Both alpha and beta chains were TCR-sequenced in approximately 200 tumor regions, about 69 matched nontumor lung samples and more than 50 PBMC samples obtained at surgery. The full study reports these points: Additional single-cell paired TCR alpha and beta sequencing was considered necessary to confirm, at a functional level, the hypothesis that regional TCRs recognize regional mutations. Ubiquitous expanded tumor TCRs showed up in blood more often at tumor resection than at routine follow-up.

The protocol used for the library was 5' RACE. These reads were obtained on a NextSeq 500. The TCR library protocol attached a unique molecular identifier to each TCR cDNA molecule to allow correction of PCR and sequencing errors. On the authors' methods: Decombinator tools were used for TCR identification, UMI-based error correction and CDR3 extraction. Expanded TCRs were defined as those above a frequency of 2 per 1,000, corresponding to the top 1% of the tumor frequency distribution. Rényi diversity was computed with the R vegan package after subsampling each repertoire 100 times to 5,000 TCRs. CDR3 similarity networks were constructed using string-kernel similarity of amino acid triplets, with links drawn between CDR3s whose pairwise similarity was above 0.82. TCRdb cleaned the public reads at Q25 with fastp, built clones with MiXCR and kept in-frame beta chains. Every distinct CDR3 protein forms one entry, paired with its most common genes and DNA. It is TCRdb's table, rather than the study itself, that gives the V and J calls and clone size. In all, the sample holds approximately 40,000 distinct CDR3 sequences, and roughly an eighth of those were seen once. The ten largest clones represent 50% to 65% of the sample.

V and J are truncated by 2 bases and 0 bases respectively, leaving an intervening sequence of 11 bases. The germline V gene (reference sequence) gives CDR1 as DFQATT and CDR2 as SNEGSKA. The cysteine opens and the phenylalanine closes a CDR3 of 14 amino acids. Only the CDR3 DNA is retained, 42 bases long and in frame from the first base. This clonotype has only a few counts. There is no known antigen for this receptor. Base qualities were left out, and no much larger clone turns up one base away. What the time point label conveys for this sample: sample taken at primary tumor resection. Whole RNA extracted from tumor and nontumor lung tissue, or from cryopreserved PBMC samples, was used for TCR sequencing without cell sorting. Donors were some 70 patients with early-stage, untreated non-small cell lung cancer from the lung TRACERx cohort. Patients were selected for TCR sequencing only if sufficient RNA was available from at least two tumor regions.

Material: PBMCs, obtained at surgery. This clonotype was obtained from a male donor with early-stage non-small cell lung cancer. The chain is encoded by TRBV20-1 joined to TRBJ2-7, with the D gene call left open. CDR3 loop: CSARRLEVSYEQYF. The base sequence is TGCAGTGCTAGAAGACTCGAAGTCTCCTACGAGCAGTACTTC.